These 24 T cell receptor beta chains were all obtained from the same sample, sequenced in a study of blood T cell repertoires in COVID-19. The data were produced by immunoSEQ multiplex PCR, yet TCRdb's version contains in-frame clones alone and is incomplete. The sample holds around 170,000 clones, around 86% seen once. The sequencing sample was made of peripheral blood. The receptors shown here come from a man in his fifties or sixties with COVID-19, enrolled during active disease.

This sequence joins TRBV5-1 and TRBJ2-4; tentatively, D is TRBD1 (5 bases). CDR3 length: 14 residues. Germline V gene data show CDR1 as SGHRS and CDR2 as YFSETQ. Between the trimmed V and J ends, which lost 5 bases and 9 bases, there was a span of 18 bases. The CDR3 spells CASSPGEGVGIQYF. The CDR3 nucleotides are TGCGCCAGCAGTCCTGGTGAAGGGGTTGGCATTCAGTACTTC.

The chain carries TRBV25-1 and TRBJ1-3; D ambiguous. V was trimmed by 3 bases and J by 2 bases, leaving 8 bases between them. CDR3 length: 14 residues. Germline CDR1 is MGHDK and CDR2 is SYGVNS. DNA for the CDR3: TGTGCCAGCAGTGACAGGCGGGCTGGAAACACCATATATTTT. Translated: CASSDRRAGNTIYF.

The genes are TRBV19 and TRBJ2-6; D is ambiguous. The germline V gene has CDR1 LNHDA and CDR2 SQIVND (reference sequence). With 5 bases removed from V and 2 bases from J, the gap between germline ends came to 7 bases. This CDR3 is 14 amino acids long. As DNA, the CDR3 is TGTGCCAGTAGTGGTACTGCTGGGGCCAACGTCCTGACTTTC. Translation: CASSGTAGANVLTF.

This rearrangement joins TRBV29-1 to TRBJ2-7; 7 bases match TRBD2. Per germline, CDR1 SQVTM and CDR2 ANQGSEA. The CDR3 spans 13 residues. The ends lost 8 bases at V and 3 bases at J; junction bases unmatched: 10. The CDR3 nucleotides are TGCAGCCTCGGGGCGGGGGTACGCTACGAGCAGTACTTC. Its protein is CSLGAGVRYEQYF.

A note on this clone: Other DNA sequences from this sample encode an identical CDR3 as well. The rearrangement links TRBV27 to TRBJ1-2, with 9 bases that match TRBD1. Germline lookup yields CDR1 MNHEY and CDR2 SMNVEV (reference sequence). V was pared by 4 bases and J by 8 bases, with 2 bases of the junction left unmatched. The CDR3 runs 12 residues. The DNA for the CDR3 is TGTGCCAGCAGTTCCGGACAGGGGGGCTACACCTTC. Encoded protein: CASSSGQGGYTF.

The gene calls are TRBV12-3 or TRBV12-4 and TRBJ2-7; TRBD1 aligns across 7 bases. The CDR3 totals 11 residues. Trimming took 8 bases from V and 12 from J; bases not matched to a gene: 10. CDR3 nucleotide sequence: TGTGCCAGCGGGGGCCGGGACAGTCCGTACTTC. This encodes CASGGRDSPYF.

In its sample, this clone was seen a few times. This sequence joins TRBV7-8 and TRBJ1-2; possibly TRBD1 for D (6 bases). Per germline, CDR1 SGHVS and CDR2 FQNEAQ. The CDR3 length is 15 residues. Trimming left V 1 base short and J 3 bases short, with 12 bases between. This CDR3 is CASSLGVGGYYGYTF. In DNA form, the CDR3 reads TGTGCCAGCAGCTTAGGAGTAGGGGGTTACTATGGCTACACCTTC.

J is TRBJ2-7 and V is TRBV30, with 12 bases identical to TRBD2. Germline V gene lookup returns CDR1 GTSNPN and CDR2 SVGIG (reference sequence). CDR3 length equals 16 residues. J gave up 4 bases and V 3 bases, and 10 bases lay outside the gene matches. In nucleotides, the CDR3 is TGTGCCTGGAGCGACCGAACGACTAGCGGGAGATACGAGCAGTACTTC. Translation: CAWSDRTTSGRYEQYF.

The rearrangement uses TRBV11-2 and TRBJ1-2, with 9 bases matching TRBD1. This CDR3 region has 15 residues. From germline, CDR1 is SGHAT and CDR2 FQNNGV. Trimming cost V 1 base and J 3 bases; bases outside gene matches: 3. Here the CDR3 DNA reads TGTGCCAGCAGCTTAGCCGGGACAGGGTACTATGGCTACACCTTC. This translates into CASSLAGTGYYGYTF.

This chain uses TRBV7-2 with TRBJ2-1, with TRBD2 matching 7 bases. Germline V gene data show CDR1 as SGHTA and CDR2 as FQGNSA. The CDR3 contains 15 residues. Trimming cost V 3 bases and J 2 bases; bases outside gene matches: 4. The CDR3 here is CASSFTSVTYNEQFF. In DNA form, the CDR3 reads TGTGCCAGCAGCTTCACTAGCGTGACCTACAATGAGCAGTTCTTC.

The rearrangement links TRBV4-3 to TRBJ1-1; D may be TRBD1 (6 bases). CDR1 and CDR2 from the germline V gene are LGHNA and YSLEER. The CDR3 runs 14 residues. The V end was cut by 0 bases, the J end by 10 bases, with 15 bases between. The CDR3 DNA follows: TGCGCCAGCAGCCAAGACAGGGGTTTACCTTCAGCTTTCTTT. Translation gives CASSQDRGLPSAFF.

The rearrangement uses TRBV28 and TRBJ2-7; D is undetermined. Germline V lookup: CDR1 MDHEN, CDR2 SYDVKM. Trimming took 1 base from V and 5 from J, leaving 6 bases between them. The CDR3 runs 12 residues. CDR3 sequence (DNA): TGTGCCAGCAGTTTATTCCGGGACGAGCAGTACTTC. Residues: CASSLFRDEQYF.

This chain uses TRBV28 with TRBJ2-7; 11 nucleotides agree with TRBD1. Germline lookup yields CDR1 MDHEN and CDR2 SYDVKM. The CDR3 totals 15 residues. J gave up 4 bases and V 6 bases, and 8 bases lay outside the gene matches. The CDR3 protein is CASRPGTGGVYEQYF. In DNA form, the CDR3 reads TGTGCCAGCAGACCCGGGACAGGGGGAGTATACGAGCAGTACTTC.

The CDR3 DNA reads as TGTGCCACCAGTTTAAATGCGGAGACCCAGTACTTC. Encoded protein: CATSLNAETQYF. The J gene is TRBJ2-5, the V gene TRBV24-1; D is uncertain. Germline V gives CDR1 KGHDR, CDR2 SFDVKD. V was cut by 6 bases and J by 5 bases, with 9 bases left in between. This CDR3 spans 12 amino acids.

The chain employs TRBV9 and TRBJ1-1; TRBD1 matches 11 bases. The length of the CDR3 is 15 residues. Germline CDR1 and CDR2: SGDLS and YYNGEE. Trimming removed 4 bases from V and 1 base from J; junction bases left unmatched: 3. DNA for the CDR3: TGTGCCAGCAGCCGTGGACAGGGGGCGAACACTGAAGCTTTCTTT. Its translation: CASSRGQGANTEAFF.

The V and J genes are TRBV4-2 and TRBJ1-2; possibly TRBD1 for D (5 bases). The CDR3 has 15 residues. Trimming took off 0 bases at V and 0 bases at J, with 8 bases between the two ends. Germline CDR1 and CDR2: LGHNA and YNFKEQ. CDR3 sequence reads: CASSQDQGTNYGYTF. For the CDR3, the DNA is TGTGCCAGCAGCCAAGACCAGGGAACTAACTATGGCTACACCTTC.

V and J are TRBV3-1 (or the pseudogene TRBV3-2) and TRBJ2-1; 11 bases are a match to TRBD2. This CDR3 has 18 amino acids. The ends lost 1 base at V and 2 bases at J; junction bases unmatched: 7. Germline V gene sequence: CDR1 LGHDT, CDR2 YNNKEL (reference sequence). DNA for the CDR3: TGTGCCAGCAGCCAAGGCGTAAGACTAGCGGGACCCTACAATGAGCAGTTCTTC. This sequence encodes CASSQGVRLAGPYNEQFF.

The V and J genes are TRBV10-2 and TRBJ1-2; D not certain. This CDR3 is 12 amino acids long. V was trimmed by 6 bases and J by 2 bases, leaving 7 bases between them. Germline values: CDR1 WSHSY, CDR2 SAAADI. CDR3 nucleotides: TGCGCCAGCAGGGGCCTAAACTATGGCTACACCTTC. Protein: CASRGLNYGYTF.

The V gene is TRBV5-4, the J gene TRBJ1-2, with 7 bases aligning to TRBD1. CDR3 length equals 16 residues. Germline trimming cut 0 bases from V and 5 bases from J; bases unmatched to any gene: 10. Per the germline V gene, CDR1 is SGHNT and CDR2 is YYREEE (reference sequence). The CDR3 here is CASSLDPTGRGYGYTF. Written as DNA, the CDR3 is TGTGCCAGCAGCTTGGACCCGACAGGGAGAGGGTATGGCTACACCTTC.

The chain is built from TRBV7-3 and TRBJ1-2, with D unresolved. The germline V gene has CDR1 SGHTA and CDR2 FQGTGA. The V end lost 5 bases, the J end lost 7 bases, and 14 bases lay between the germline ends. CDR3 length: 13 residues. CDR3 region: CASSPGQAGGYTF. Here the CDR3 DNA reads TGTGCCAGCAGCCCGGGTCAGGCGGGTGGCTACACCTTC. The full variable domain, in which reference TRBV7-3 and TRBJ1-2 provide the parts outside the CDR3, is GAGVSQTPSNKVTEKGKYVELRCDPISGHTALYWYRQSLGQGPEFLIYFQGTGAADDSGLPNDRFFAVRPEGSVSTLKIQRTERGDSAVYLCASSPGQAGGYTFGSGTRLTVV.

The rearrangement uses TRBV24-1 and TRBJ1-2; D is unresolved. The CDR3 sequence is 13 residues long. Germline-derived CDR1 and CDR2 are KGHDR and SFDVKD. Trimming took off 3 bases at V and 4 bases at J, with 8 bases between the two ends. CDR3 DNA: TGTGCCACCAGTGATGGTGGCGGCTATGGCTACACCTTC. This encodes CATSDGGGYGYTF.

This clone was observed a few times. The chain links TRBV12-5 to TRBJ1-1; 7 nucleotides align to TRBD1. The germline V gene encodes CDR1 LGHNT and CDR2 FRNRAP. The CDR3 has 20 residues. J gave up 0 bases and V 3 bases, and 19 bases lay outside the gene matches. The CDR3: CASGFPAGLGQHNMNTEAFF. The CDR3 coding sequence is TGTGCTAGTGGTTTTCCGGCAGGATTGGGACAGCATAATATGAACACTGAAGCTTTCTTT. Together with reference TRBV12-5 and TRBJ1-1, the CDR3 gives the full variable domain: DARVTQTPRHKVTEMGQEVTMRCQPILGHNTVFWYRQTMMQGLELLAYFRNRAPLDDSGMPKDRFSAEMPDATLATLKIQPSEPRDSAVYFCASGFPAGLGQHNMNTEAFFGQGTRLTVV.

This chain links TRBV7-2 with TRBJ1-1; the D gene is possibly TRBD1 (5 bases). Germline V CDR1 and CDR2: SGHTA, FQGNSA. The CDR3 loop spans 14 amino acids. Between the trimmed V and J ends, which lost 0 bases and 1 base, there was a span of 6 bases. CDR3 residues: CASSLAGGNTEAFF. CDR3 coding DNA: TGTGCCAGCAGCTTAGCGGGGGGGAACACTGAAGCTTTCTTT.

This chain joins TRBV7-3 and TRBJ2-1; no clear D. Trimming shortened V by 3 bases and J by 7 bases, and 10 bases separated the two germline ends. The CDR3 consists of 13 residues. CDR1 is SGHTA and CDR2 is FQGTGA in the germline V gene. This chain's CDR3 is CASSFSTANEQFF. CDR3 DNA sequence: TGTGCCAGCAGCTTCTCTACCGCAAATGAGCAGTTCTTC.